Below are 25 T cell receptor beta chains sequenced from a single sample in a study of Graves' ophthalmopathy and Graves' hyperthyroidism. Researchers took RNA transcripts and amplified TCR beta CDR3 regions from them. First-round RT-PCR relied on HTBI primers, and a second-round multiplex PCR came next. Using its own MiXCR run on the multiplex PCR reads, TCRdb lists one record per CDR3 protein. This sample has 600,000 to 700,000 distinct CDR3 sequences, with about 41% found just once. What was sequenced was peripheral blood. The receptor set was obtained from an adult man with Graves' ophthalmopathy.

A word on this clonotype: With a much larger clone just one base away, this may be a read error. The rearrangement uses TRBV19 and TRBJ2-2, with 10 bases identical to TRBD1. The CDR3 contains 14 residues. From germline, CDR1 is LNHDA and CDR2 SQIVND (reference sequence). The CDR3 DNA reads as TGTGCCAGTAGTATGACAGGGGGCACCGGGGAGCCGTTTTTT. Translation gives CASSMTGGTGEPFF.

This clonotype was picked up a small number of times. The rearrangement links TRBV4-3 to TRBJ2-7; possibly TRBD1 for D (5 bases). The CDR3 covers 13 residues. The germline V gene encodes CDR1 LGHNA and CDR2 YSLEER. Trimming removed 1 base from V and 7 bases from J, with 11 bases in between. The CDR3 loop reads CASSQAIGEEQYF. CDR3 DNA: TGCGCCAGCAGCCAAGCTATAGGGGAAGAGCAGTACTTC.

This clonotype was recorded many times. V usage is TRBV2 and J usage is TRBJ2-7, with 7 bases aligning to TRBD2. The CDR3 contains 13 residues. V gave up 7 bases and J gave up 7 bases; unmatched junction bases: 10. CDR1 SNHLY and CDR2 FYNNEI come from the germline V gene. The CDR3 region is CASTYLGGGEQYF. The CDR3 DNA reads TGTGCCAGCACCTACCTGGGGGGAGGGGAGCAGTACTTC.

The CDR3 spells CASSPNDRDDGEQYF. The CDR3 coding sequence is TGTGCCAGCAGCCCCAACGACAGGGATGACGGGGAGCAGTACTTC. The rearrangement joins TRBV7-3 to TRBJ2-7; 7 nucleotides align to TRBD1. Germline V gene lookup returns CDR1 SGHTA and CDR2 FQGTGA. With V trimmed by 5 bases and J by 7 bases, 14 bases remained unmatched. This CDR3 has 15 amino acids.

The CDR3 here is CASRSAGGLETQYF. CDR3 sequence (DNA): TGTGCCAGCAGGTCAGCGGGGGGGCTTGAGACCCAGTACTTC. V is TRBV10-3 and J is TRBJ2-5, with 10 bases identical to TRBD2. Trimming removed 10 bases from V and 5 bases from J; junction bases left unmatched: 10. Germline V CDR1 and CDR2: ENHRY, SYGVKD. The CDR3 loop spans 14 amino acids.

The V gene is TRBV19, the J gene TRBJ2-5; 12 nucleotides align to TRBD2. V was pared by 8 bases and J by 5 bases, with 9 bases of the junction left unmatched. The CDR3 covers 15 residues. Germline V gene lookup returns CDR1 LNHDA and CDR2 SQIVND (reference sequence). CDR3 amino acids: CASAGGLAGLETQYF. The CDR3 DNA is TGTGCCAGTGCGGGGGGACTAGCGGGCTTGGAGACCCAGTACTTC.

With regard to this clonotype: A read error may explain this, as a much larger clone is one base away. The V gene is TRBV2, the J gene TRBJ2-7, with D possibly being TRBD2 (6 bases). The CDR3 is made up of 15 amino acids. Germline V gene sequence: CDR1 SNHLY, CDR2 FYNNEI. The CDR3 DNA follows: TGCGCCAGCGGCTTGCTCGGGACTCAGGTATACGAGCAGTACTTC. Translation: CASGLLGTQVYEQYF.

CDR3 DNA sequence: TGCAGCGCCTCAGGGAGGGTCACAGATACGCAGTATTTT. Its translation: CSASGRVTDTQYF. The V call is TRBV29-1, the J call TRBJ2-3; 7 bases are shared with TRBD2. With V trimmed by 7 bases and J by 2 bases, 6 bases remained unmatched. Germline V gene lookup returns CDR1 SQVTM and CDR2 ANQGSEA. There are 13 residues in the CDR3.

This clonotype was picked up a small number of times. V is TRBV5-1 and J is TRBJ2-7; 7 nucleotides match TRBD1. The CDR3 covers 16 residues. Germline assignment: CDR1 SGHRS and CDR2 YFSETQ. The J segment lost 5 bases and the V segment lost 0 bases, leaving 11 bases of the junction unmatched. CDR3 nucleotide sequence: TGCGCCAGCAGCTTGGAGTTGGGGACAGACAGCGACGAGCAGTACTTC. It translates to CASSLELGTDSDEQYF.

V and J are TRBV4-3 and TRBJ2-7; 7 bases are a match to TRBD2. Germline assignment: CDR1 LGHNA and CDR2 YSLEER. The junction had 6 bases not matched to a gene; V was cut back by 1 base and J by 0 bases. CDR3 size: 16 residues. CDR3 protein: CASSQGGGRDSYEQYF. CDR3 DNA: TGCGCCAGCAGCCAAGGGGGGGGGAGAGACTCCTACGAGCAGTACTTC.

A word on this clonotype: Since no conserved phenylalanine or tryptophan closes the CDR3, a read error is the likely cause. The CDR3 coding sequence is TGTGCCAGCAGCAACAGAGTCCTCTATGGCTACACCTTA. Translation gives CASSNRVLYGYTL. The genes are TRBV2 and TRBJ1-2, with D hard to call. The CDR3 is 13 residues long. V was pared by 6 bases and J by 4 bases, with 12 bases between. CDR1 and CDR2 from the germline V gene are SNHLY and FYNNEI.

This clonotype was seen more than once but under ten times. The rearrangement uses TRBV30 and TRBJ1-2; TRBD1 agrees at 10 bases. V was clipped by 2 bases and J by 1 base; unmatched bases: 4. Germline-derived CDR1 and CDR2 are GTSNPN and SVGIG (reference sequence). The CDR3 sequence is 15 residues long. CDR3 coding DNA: TGTGCCTGGAGTTCGTGGGACAGGGGTAACTATGGCTACACCTTC. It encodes CAWSSWDRGNYGYTF.

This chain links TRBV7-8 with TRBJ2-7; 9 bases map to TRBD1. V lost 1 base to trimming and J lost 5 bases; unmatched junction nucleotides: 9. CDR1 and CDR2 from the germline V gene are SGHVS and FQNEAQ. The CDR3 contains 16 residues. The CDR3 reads CASSLGSGQGLNEQYF. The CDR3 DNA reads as TGTGCCAGCAGCTTAGGCTCAGGACAGGGGCTCAACGAGCAGTACTTC.

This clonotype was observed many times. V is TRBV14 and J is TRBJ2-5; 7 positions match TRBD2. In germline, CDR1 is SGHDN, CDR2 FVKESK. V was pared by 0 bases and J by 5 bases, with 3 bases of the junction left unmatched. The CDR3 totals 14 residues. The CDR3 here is CASSQDGGLETQYF. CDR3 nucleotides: TGTGCCAGCAGCCAAGACGGGGGGTTGGAGACCCAGTACTTC.

The CDR3 region is CASSFFGLMNTEAFF. CDR3 nucleotides: TGCGCCAGCAGCTTTTTTGGTCTAATGAACACTGAAGCTTTCTTT. This chain joins TRBV5-1 and TRBJ1-1; no clear D. Germline V gene data show CDR1 as SGHRS and CDR2 as YFSETQ. Between the trimmed V and J ends, which lost 2 bases and 0 bases, there was a span of 11 bases. The CDR3 is made up of 15 amino acids.

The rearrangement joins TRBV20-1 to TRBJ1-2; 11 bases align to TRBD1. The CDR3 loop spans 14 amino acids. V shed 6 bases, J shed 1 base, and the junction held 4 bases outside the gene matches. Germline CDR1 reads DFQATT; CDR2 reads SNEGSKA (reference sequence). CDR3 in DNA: TGCAGTGCGGCTGGGACAGGGGGTAACTATGGCTACACCTTC. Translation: CSAAGTGGNYGYTF.

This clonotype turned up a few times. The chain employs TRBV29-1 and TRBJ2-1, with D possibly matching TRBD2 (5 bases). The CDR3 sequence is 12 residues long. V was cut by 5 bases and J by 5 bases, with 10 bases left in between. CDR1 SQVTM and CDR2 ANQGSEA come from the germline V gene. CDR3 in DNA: TGCAGCGTTAGGACGGAGGACAATGAGCAGTTCTTC. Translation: CSVRTEDNEQFF.

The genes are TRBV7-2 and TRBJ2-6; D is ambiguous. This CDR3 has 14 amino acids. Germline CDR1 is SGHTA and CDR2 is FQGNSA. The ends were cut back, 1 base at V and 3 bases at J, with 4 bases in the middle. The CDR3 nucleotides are TGTGCCAGCAGCTTAGATCTTGGGGCCAACGTCCTGACTTTC. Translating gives CASSLDLGANVLTF.

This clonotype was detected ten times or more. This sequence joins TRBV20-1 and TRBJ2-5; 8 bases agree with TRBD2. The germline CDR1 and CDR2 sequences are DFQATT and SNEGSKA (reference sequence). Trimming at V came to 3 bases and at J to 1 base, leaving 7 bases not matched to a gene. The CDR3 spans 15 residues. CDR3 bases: TGCAGTGCTAGTAGGAGCGGGGGCTTCCAAGAGACCCAGTACTTC. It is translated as CSASRSGGFQETQYF.

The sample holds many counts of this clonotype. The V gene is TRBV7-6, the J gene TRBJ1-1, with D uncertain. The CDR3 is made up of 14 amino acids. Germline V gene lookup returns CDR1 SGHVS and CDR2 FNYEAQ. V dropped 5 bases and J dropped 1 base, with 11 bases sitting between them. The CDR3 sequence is CASSTEPGNTEAFF. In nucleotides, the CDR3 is TGTGCCAGCAGCACGGAACCGGGGAACACTGAAGCTTTCTTT.

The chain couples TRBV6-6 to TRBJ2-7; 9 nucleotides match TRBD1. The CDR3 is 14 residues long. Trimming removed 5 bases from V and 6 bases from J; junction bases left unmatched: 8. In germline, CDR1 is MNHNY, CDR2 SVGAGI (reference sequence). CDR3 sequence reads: CASSNNRDRVEQYF. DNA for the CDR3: TGTGCCAGCAGTAATAACCGGGACAGGGTCGAGCAGTACTTC.

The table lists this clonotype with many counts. The CDR3, as DNA: TGCAGCGTTGTCCAGGGCTCTGGAAACACCATATATTTT. Residues: CSVVQGSGNTIYF. The chain employs TRBV29-1 and TRBJ1-3; D may be TRBD1 (5 bases). The CDR3 runs to 13 residues. Trimming cost V 4 bases and J 0 bases, with 7 bases left between them. Germline V gives CDR1 SQVTM, CDR2 ANQGSEA.

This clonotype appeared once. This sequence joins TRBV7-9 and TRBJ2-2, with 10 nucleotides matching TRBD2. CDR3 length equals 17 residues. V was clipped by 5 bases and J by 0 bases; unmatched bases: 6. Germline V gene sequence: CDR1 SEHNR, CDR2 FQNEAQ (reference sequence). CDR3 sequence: CASSQALAGANTGELFF. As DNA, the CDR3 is TGTGCCAGCAGCCAAGCTCTAGCGGGGGCGAACACCGGGGAGCTGTTTTTT.

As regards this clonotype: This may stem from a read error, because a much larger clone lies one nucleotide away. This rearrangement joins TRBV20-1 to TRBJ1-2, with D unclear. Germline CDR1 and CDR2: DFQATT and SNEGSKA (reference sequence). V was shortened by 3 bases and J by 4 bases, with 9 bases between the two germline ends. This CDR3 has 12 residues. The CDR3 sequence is CSASCQAYGYTF. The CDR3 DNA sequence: TGCAGTGCTAGTTGTCAGGCCTATGGCTACACCTTC.

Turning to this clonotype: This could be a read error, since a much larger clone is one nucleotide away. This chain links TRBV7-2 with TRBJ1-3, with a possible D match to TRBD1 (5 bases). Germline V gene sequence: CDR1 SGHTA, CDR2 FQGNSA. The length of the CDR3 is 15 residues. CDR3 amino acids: CASSYYGDSRNTIYF. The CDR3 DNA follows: TGTGCCAGCAGTTACTACGGGGACTCTAGAAACACCATATATTTT. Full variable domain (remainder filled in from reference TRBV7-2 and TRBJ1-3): GAGVSQSPSNKVTEKGKDVELRCDPISGHTALYWYRQSLGQGLEFLIYFQGNSAPDKSGLPSDRFSAERTGGSVSTLTIQRTQQEDSAVYLCASSYYGDSRNTIYFGEGSWLTVV.